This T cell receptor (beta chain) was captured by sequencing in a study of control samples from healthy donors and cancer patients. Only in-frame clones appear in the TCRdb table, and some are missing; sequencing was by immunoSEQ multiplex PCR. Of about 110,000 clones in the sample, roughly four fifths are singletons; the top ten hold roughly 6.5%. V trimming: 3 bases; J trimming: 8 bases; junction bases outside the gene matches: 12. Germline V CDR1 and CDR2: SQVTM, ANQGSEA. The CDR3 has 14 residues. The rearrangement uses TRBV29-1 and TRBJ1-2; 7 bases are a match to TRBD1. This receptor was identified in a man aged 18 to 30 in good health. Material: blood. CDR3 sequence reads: CSVDGAGGIWGYTF. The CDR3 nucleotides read TGCAGCGTTGACGGTGCAGGGGGGATCTGGGGCTACACCTTC.